Included here is one T cell receptor beta chain sequence, with context. The CDR3 spans 13 residues. V lost 4 bases to trimming and J lost 6 bases; unmatched junction nucleotides: 3. Germline assignment: CDR1 MNHEY and CDR2 SVGEGT. TCRdb's table, derived via immunoSEQ multiplex PCR, lists solely in-frame clones and lacks some. The data hold about 370,000 clones, with around 90% observed a single time. This sample is drawn from a study of blood T cell repertoires in COVID-19. This rearrangement joins TRBV6-2 or TRBV6-3 to TRBJ2-1, with 7 bases fitting TRBD1. Sequenced material: peripheral blood. This sequence was found in a young woman with COVID-19, enrolled during active disease. The DNA of the CDR3 is TGTGCCAGCAGTTCCTGGACAGGCAATGAGCAGTTCTTC. Its translation is CASSSWTGNEQFF.